Reported below is one T cell receptor beta chain. Its cognate antigen is unknown. This sample is drawn from a study of cytomegalovirus exposure and HLA in healthy donors. A multiplex PCR was run with 60 Vbeta primers and 13 Jbeta primers. Methods used by the authors: Later work found approximately 80 million unique TCR beta chains, with about 10 million shared. TCRdb's copy holds only in-frame clones and misses some; the assay was immunoSEQ multiplex PCR. V and J calls and clone size come straight from that table; D and trimming were deduced from the DNA. The profile shows about 77,000 clones, around 78% of them singletons. Germline CDR1 is MNHNY and CDR2 is SVGAGI (reference sequence). V lost 11 bases, J lost 5 bases, and 24 bases lay in between. There are 16 residues in the CDR3. Points from the study as a whole: TCR beta sequences numbering roughly 18,000 were associated with HLA alleles at 0.05 false discovery rate in a later analysis. Several of the most significant clusters appeared linked to common viral pathogens, based on a later analysis.

The chain employs TRBV6-6 and TRBJ2-2; TRBD1 is a possible D gene (6 bases). Material: PBMCs. The receptor comes from a man aged 40-49 years in good health and CMV-seronegative. Written as DNA, the CDR3 is TGTGCCGGCGGACAGCCTACTTGGGACGCAACCGGGGAGCTGTTTTTT. Amino acids: CAGGQPTWDATGELFF.